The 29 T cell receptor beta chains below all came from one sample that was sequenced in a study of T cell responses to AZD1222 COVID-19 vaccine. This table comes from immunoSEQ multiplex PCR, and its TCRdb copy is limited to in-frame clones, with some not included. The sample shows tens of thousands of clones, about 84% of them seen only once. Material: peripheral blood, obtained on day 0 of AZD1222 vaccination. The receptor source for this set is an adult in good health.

CDR3 DNA sequence: TGCGCCAGCAGCGCACAACAGGGGGGATCCTACAATGAGCAGTTCTTC. Translated: CASSAQQGGSYNEQFF. The chain combines TRBV5-1 with TRBJ2-1, with TRBD1 matching over 8 bases. The V gene's germline CDR1 is SGHRS and CDR2 YFSETQ. The CDR3 spans 16 residues. V lost 4 bases, J lost 1 base, and 7 bases stayed unmatched.

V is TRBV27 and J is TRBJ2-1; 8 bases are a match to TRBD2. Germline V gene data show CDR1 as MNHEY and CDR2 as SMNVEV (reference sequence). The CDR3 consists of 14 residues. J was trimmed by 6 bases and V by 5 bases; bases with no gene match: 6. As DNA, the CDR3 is TGTGCCAGCAGTCCGGGACTAGTCCCCAATGAGCAGTTCTTC. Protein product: CASSPGLVPNEQFF.

For the CDR3, the DNA is TGCGCCAGCAGCCAAGAAGGAGTAGGCAGAGGGAGCAATCAGCCCCAGCATTTT. Translating it yields CASSQEGVGRGSNQPQHF. The V call is TRBV4-1, the J call TRBJ1-5; D uncertain. Germline CDR1 and CDR2: MGHRA and YSYEKL. V lost 0 bases and J 1 base, leaving 16 bases between the germline ends. This CDR3 is 18 amino acids long.

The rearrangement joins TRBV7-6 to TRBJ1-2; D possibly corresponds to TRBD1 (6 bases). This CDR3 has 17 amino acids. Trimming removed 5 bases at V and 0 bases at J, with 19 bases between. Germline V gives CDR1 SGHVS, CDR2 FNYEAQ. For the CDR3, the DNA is TGTGCCAGCAGCAAAATTCCCGGGACACGTACTAACTATGGCTACACCTTC. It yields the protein CASSKIPGTRTNYGYTF.

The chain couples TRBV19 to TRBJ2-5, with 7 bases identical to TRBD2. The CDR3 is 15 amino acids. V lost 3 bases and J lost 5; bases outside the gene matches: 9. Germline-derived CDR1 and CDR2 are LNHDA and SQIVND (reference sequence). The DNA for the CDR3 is TGTGCCAGTAGTATGAGGGGCGGAGCGGGGGAGACCCAGTACTTC. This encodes CASSMRGGAGETQYF.

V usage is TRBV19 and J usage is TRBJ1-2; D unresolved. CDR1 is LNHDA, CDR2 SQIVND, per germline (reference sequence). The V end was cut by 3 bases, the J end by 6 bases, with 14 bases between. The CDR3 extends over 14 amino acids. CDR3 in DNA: TGTGCCAGTAGTATGGAGGTGACAATGCATGGCTACACCTTC. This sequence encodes CASSMEVTMHGYTF.

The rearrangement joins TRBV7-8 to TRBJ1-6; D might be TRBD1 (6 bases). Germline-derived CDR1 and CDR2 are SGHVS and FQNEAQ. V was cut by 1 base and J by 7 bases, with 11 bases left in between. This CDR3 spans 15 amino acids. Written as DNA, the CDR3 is TGTGCCAGCAGCTTAGGACAGGCATTGAATTCACCCCTCCACTTT. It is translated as CASSLGQALNSPLHF.

CDR3 sequence reads: CASSLAETGGSHGYTF. The CDR3 nucleotides are TGTGCCAGCAGCTTAGCGGAGACAGGGGGGTCGCATGGCTACACCTTC. The V call is TRBV7-6, the J call TRBJ1-2, with TRBD1 matching 9 bases. Per germline, CDR1 SGHVS and CDR2 FNYEAQ. The J segment lost 6 bases and the V segment lost 0 bases, leaving 8 bases of the junction unmatched. This CDR3 is built from 16 residues. Filled out from reference TRBV7-6 and TRBJ1-2, the complete variable domain reads GAGVSQSPRYKVTKRGQDVALRCDPISGHVSLYWYRQALGQGPEFLTYFNYEAQQDKSGLPNDRFSAERPEGSISTLTIQRTEQRDSAMYRCASSLAETGGSHGYTFGSGTRLTVV.

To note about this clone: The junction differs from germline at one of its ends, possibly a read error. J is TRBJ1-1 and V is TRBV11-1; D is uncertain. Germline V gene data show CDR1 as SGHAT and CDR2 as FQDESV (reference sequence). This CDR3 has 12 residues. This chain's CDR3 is CASSLAPGGSSF. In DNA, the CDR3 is TGTGCCAGCAGCTTAGCGCCGGGAGGGAGTTCCTTT.

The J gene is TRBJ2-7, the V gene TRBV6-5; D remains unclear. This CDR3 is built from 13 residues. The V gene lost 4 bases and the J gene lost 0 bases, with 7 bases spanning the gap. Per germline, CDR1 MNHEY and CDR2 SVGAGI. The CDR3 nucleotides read TGTGCCAGCAGTTCCTCAAGCTCCTACGAGCAGTACTTC. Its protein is CASSSSSSYEQYF.

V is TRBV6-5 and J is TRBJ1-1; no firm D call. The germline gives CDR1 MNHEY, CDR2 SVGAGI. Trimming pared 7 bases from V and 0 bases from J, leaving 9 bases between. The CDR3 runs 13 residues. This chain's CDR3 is CASISFMNTEAFF. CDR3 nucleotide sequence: TGTGCCAGCATTAGTTTTATGAACACTGAAGCTTTCTTT.

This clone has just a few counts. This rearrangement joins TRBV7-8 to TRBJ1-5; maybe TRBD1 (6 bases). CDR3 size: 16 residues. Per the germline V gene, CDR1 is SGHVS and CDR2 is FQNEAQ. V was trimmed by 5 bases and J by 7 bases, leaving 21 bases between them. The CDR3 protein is CASSADSSPMGQPQHF. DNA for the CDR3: TGTGCCAGCAGCGCGGACAGCTCCCCGATGGGGCAGCCCCAGCATTTT.

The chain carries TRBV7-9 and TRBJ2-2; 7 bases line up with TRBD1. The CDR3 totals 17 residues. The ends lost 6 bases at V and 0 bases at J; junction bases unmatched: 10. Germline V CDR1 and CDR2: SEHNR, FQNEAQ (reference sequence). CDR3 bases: TGTGCCAGCAGTTATGACAGGGCCATCGCGAACACCGGGGAGCTGTTTTTT. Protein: CASSYDRAIANTGELFF.

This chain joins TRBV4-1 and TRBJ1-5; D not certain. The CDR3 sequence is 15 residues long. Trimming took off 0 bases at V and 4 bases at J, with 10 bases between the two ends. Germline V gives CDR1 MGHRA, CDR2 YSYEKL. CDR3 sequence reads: CASSQDAGWNQPQHF. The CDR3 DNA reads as TGCGCCAGCAGCCAAGATGCGGGGTGGAATCAGCCCCAGCATTTT.

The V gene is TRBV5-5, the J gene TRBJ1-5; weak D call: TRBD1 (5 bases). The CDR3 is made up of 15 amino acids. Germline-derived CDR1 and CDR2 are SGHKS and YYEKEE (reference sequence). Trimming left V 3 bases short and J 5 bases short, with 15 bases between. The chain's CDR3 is CASSSAREGYQPQHF. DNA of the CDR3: TGTGCCAGCAGCTCCGCCAGGGAAGGCTATCAGCCCCAGCATTTT.

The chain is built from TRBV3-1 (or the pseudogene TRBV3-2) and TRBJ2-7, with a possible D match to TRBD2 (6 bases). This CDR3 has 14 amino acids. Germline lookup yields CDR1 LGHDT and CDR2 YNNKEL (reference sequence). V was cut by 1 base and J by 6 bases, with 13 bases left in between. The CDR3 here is CASSQAGRGSEQYF. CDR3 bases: TGTGCCAGCAGCCAAGCGGGCCGGGGGAGCGAGCAGTACTTC.

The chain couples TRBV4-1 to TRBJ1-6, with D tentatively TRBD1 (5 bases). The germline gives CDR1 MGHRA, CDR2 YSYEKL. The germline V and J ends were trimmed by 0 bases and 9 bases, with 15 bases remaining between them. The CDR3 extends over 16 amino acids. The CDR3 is CASSQDGAKSSSPLHF. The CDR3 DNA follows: TGCGCCAGCAGCCAAGATGGGGCTAAGTCAAGTTCACCCCTCCACTTT.

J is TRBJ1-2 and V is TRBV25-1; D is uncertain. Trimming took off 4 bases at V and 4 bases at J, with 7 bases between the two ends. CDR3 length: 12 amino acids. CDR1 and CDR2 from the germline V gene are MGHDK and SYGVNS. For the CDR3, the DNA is TGTGCCAGCAGTGTGGGCAGCTATGGCTACACCTTC. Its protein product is CASSVGSYGYTF.

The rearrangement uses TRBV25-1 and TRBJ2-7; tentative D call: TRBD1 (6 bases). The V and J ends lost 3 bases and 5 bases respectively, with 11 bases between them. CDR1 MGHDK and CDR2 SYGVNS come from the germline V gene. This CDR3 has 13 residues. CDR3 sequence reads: CASSDSRDNEQYF. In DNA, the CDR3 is TGTGCCAGCAGTGATTCCAGGGACAACGAGCAGTACTTC.

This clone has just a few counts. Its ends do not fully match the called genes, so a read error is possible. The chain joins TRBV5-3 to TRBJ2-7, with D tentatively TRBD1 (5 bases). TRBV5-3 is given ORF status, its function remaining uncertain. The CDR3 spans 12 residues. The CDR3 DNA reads TGTGCCAGAAGCCTGATGCCTGCTGGGCAGGGCTTC. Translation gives CARSLMPAGQGF.

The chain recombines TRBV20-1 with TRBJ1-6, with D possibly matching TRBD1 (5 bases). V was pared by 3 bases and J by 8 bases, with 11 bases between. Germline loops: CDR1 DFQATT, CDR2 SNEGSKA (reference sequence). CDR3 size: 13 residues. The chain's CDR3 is CSASVQEDSPLHF. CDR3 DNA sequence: TGCAGTGCTAGTGTACAGGAGGATTCACCCCTCCACTTT.

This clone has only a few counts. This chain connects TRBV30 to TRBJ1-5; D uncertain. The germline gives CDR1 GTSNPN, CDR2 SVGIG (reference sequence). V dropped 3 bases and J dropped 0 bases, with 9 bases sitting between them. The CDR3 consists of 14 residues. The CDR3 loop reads CAWSDEFSNQPQHF. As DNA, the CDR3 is TGTGCCTGGAGCGACGAGTTTAGCAATCAGCCCCAGCATTTT.

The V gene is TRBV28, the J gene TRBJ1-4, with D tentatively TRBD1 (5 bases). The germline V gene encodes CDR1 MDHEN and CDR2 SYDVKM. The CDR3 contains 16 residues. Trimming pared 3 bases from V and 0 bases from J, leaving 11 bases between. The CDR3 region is CASSFEGQATNEKLFF. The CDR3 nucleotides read TGTGCCAGCAGTTTCGAGGGGCAGGCAACTAATGAAAAACTGTTTTTT.

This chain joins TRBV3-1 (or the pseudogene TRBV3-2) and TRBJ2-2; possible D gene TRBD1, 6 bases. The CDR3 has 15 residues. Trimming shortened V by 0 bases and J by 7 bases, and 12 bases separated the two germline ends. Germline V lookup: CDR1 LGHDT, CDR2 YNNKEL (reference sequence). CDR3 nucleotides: TGTGCCAGCAGCCAAGACAACAGGGCGGGCGGGGAGCTGTTTTTT. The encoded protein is CASSQDNRAGGELFF.

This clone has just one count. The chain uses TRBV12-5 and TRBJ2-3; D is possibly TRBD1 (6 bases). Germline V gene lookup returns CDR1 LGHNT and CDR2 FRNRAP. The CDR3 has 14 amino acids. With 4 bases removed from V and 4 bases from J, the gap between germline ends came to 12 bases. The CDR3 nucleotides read TGTGCTAGTGGTTCAACAGGGCCCCCAGATACGCAGTATTTT. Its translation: CASGSTGPPDTQYF.

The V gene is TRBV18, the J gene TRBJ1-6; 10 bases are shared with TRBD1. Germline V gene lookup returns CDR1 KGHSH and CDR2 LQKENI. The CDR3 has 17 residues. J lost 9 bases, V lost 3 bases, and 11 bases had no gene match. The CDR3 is CASSPYLGTGESSPLHF. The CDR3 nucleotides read TGTGCCAGCTCACCCTATTTGGGGACAGGGGAAAGTTCACCCCTCCACTTT.

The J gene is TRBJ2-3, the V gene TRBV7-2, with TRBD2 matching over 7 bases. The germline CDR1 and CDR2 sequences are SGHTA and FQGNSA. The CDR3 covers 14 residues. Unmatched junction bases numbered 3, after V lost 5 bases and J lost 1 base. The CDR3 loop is CASSGEGRTDTQYF. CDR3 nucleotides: TGTGCCAGCAGCGGGGAGGGCCGCACAGATACGCAGTATTTT.

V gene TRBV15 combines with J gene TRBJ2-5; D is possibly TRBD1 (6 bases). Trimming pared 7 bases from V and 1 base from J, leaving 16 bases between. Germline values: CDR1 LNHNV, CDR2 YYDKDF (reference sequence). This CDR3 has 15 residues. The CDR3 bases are TGTGCCACCACCCTAGACAGGATACCCCAAGAGACCCAGTACTTC. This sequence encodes CATTLDRIPQETQYF.

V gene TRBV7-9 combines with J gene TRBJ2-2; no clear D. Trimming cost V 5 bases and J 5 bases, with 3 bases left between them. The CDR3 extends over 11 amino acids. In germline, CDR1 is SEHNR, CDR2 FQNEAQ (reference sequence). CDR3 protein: CASSQTGELFF. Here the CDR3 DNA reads TGTGCCAGCAGCCAGACCGGGGAGCTGTTTTTT.